This record covers a single T cell receptor (beta chain). A few counts support this clone. The target of this receptor is not known. No clone much larger than this one lies a single base away; base qualities are absent. TCRbeta CDR3 regions were amplified from genomic DNA using the immunoSEQ Assay, a bias-controlled multiplex PCR. From the authors' description of their analysis: Within the assay, amplification of reference gene primers was used to estimate how many nucleated cells each sample contained. Sequence reads were collapsed and filtered to measure the absolute abundance of every unique TCRbeta CDR3 rearrangement. For each sample, productive Simpson clonality was calculated as the square root of Simpson's diversity index across productive rearrangements. The clones in this table, taken by TCRdb from immuneACCESS, are in-frame only. Not every clone is retained; where verified, under half of the shortfall comes from an unresolved V gene, and the cause of the rest is unknown. V and J calls and clone size are given by that table; D and trimming were obtained from the DNA. The sample includes 270,000 or so clones, with approximately 80% observed a single time. The ten largest clones capture around 9.1% of the sample.

For this chain, trimming is 3 bases at the V end and 3 bases at the J end, and the number of junction bases without a gene match is 7. The germline V gene sets CDR1 to SGHRS and CDR2 to YFSETQ. The CDR3 sequence holds 15 residues, the cysteine and phenylalanine included. Only CDR3 DNA is held: 45 bases, read in frame from base 1. Whole blood was collected in K2EDTA tubes by collaborating institutions according to the institutions' own protocols. For TCRbeta analysis, collaborator samples were shipped as frozen whole blood, as isolated PBMCs, or as DNA extracted from either sample type. The sample is drawn from a study of blood T cell repertoires in COVID-19 (TCRdb year 2020). A note on the overall study: Collaborator samples came from the United States, Italy and Spain and covered acute and convalescent phases of COVID-19. Samples were obtained from the ongoing ImmuneRACE study (first 160 participants) and from 1,000 to 1,500 subjects provided by 6 global collaborators. A freely available public database, intended as a resource for researchers studying the immune response to SARS-CoV-2, is where the repertoires were released. The prospective study material was composed of cDNA or gDNA derived from T cells, B-cell-depleted T cells, or PBMCs. Deeply sampled blood TCRbeta repertoires from subjects exposed to, actively infected with, or recovered from COVID-19 were included in the dataset. Where HLA class I and class II types were available, the types were taken from metadata supplied by the sample provider, not from assay-based typing. A de-identified subject ID, COVID-19 status, age in years and sex were almost always included in the sample metadata.

Overall results and qualifications from the work: The amount of clinical and demographic metadata varied by source and participant and was provided uncurated.

The clonotype originates from a human donor in a cohort sampled during active COVID-19. The sequencing sample was made of peripheral blood. This receptor chain uses TRBV5-1 and TRBJ2-7; 9 bases in between match TRBD2. The base sequence is TGCGCCAGCAGCTCAGCGGGAGGTTTCTTCTACGAGCAGTACTTC. This sequence encodes CASSSAGGFFYEQYF.